Sequencing of this TCR beta chain was carried out in a study of regulatory T cells in long-lasting Graves disease. The study's findings and limits: TRBV28, TRBJ1-2 and TRBJ2-5 were segments that persistent disease favored. Accuracy might have suffered from few samples.

Trimming removed 0 bases from V and 3 bases from J; junction bases left unmatched: 3. CDR1 and CDR2 (germline): SGHRS, YFSETQ. CDR3 size: 16 residues. Building the TCR beta libraries relied on iRepertoire HTBI primers, and CDR3 regions underwent Arm-PCR. TCRdb analysed the multiplex PCR reads with MiXCR anew, one entry per CDR3 protein. The table lists about 430,000 distinct CDR3 sequences, 15% of them singletons, with around 7.6% in the top ten. This sample's time point: newly diagnosed GD, antithyroid drugs for less than 3 months. Following extraction of RNA from PBMCs, that RNA was used to make the TCR library. Regarding this clonotype: The antigen is undetermined.

These data also featured in a second study, about T cells in Graves' hyperthyroidism and ophthalmopathy.

The chain is built from TRBV5-1 and TRBJ2-1, with 10 bases identical to TRBD2. The material was peripheral blood mononuclear cells (PBMCs), obtained at new diagnosis, from a patient treated with antithyroid drugs. The source is a woman in her thirties or forties with Graves disease. DNA of the CDR3: TGCGCCAGCAGCTTGGGGACTAGCGGTGACTACAATGAGCAGTTCTTC. Residues: CASSLGTSGDYNEQFF. The full variable domain, in which reference TRBV5-1 and TRBJ2-1 provide the parts outside the CDR3, is KAGVTQTPRYLIKTRGQQVTLSCSPISGHRSVSWYQQTPGQGLQFLFEYFSETQRNKGNFPGRFSGRQFSNSRSEMNVSTLELGDSALYLCASSLGTSGDYNEQFFGPGTRLTVL.